The TCR beta chain described here comes from a study of blood T cell repertoires in COVID-19. In its sample, this clone was seen many times. TCRdb's copy holds only in-frame clones and misses some; the assay was immunoSEQ multiplex PCR. This sample has some 160,000 clones, with around 80% found just once. This CDR3 contains 15 residues. Trimming left V 2 bases short and J 1 base short, with 9 bases between. Germline V gene sequence: CDR1 SGHNT, CDR2 YYREEE (reference sequence). The source material was peripheral blood. The sequence derives from a man aged 55 to 69 with acute or convalescent COVID-19. This chain uses TRBV5-4 with TRBJ2-2, with D tentatively TRBD2 (5 bases). CDR3 region: CASSLFGVNTGELFF. The CDR3, as DNA: TGTGCCAGCAGCTTATTCGGGGTGAACACCGGGGAGCTGTTTTTT.